These 31 T cell receptor beta chains originate from one sample sequenced in a study of blood T cell repertoires in COVID-19. Data came from immunoSEQ multiplex PCR; TCRdb stores just in-frame clones and leaves some out. The sample lists 130,000 to 150,000 clones, around 87% seen once, with about two fifths in the top ten. Material for sequencing was peripheral blood. Receptors were obtained from a man in his fifties who had recovered from COVID-19.

This clone was seen repeatedly, ten times or more. This rearrangement joins TRBV11-3 to TRBJ1-6; D gene ambiguous. V lost 6 bases, J lost 6 bases, and 21 bases lay in between. Germline V gives CDR1 SGHNT, CDR2 YENEEA. The CDR3 loop spans 17 amino acids. This chain's CDR3 is CASSPTRRVAGNSPLHF. CDR3 sequence (DNA): TGTGCCAGCAGTCCCACCCGGCGGGTTGCGGGTAATTCACCCCTCCACTTT.

This clone was picked up one time. The CDR3 DNA sequence: TGTGCCACCAGCAGAGGGGGAAGGCGGGGCAGTGAGCAGTTCTTC. It specifies CATSRGGRRGSEQFF. This rearrangement joins TRBV15 to TRBJ2-1; possible D gene TRBD2, 6 bases. The V gene's germline CDR1 is LNHNV and CDR2 YYDKDF (reference sequence). Trimming shortened V by 1 base and J by 9 bases, and 16 bases separated the two germline ends. This CDR3 has 15 residues.

This clone came up once. The chain is built from TRBV19 and TRBJ2-7; D is perhaps TRBD2 (5 bases). Germline CDR1 reads LNHDA; CDR2 reads SQIVND (reference sequence). The CDR3 is made up of 16 amino acids. V lost 9 bases to trimming and J lost 4 bases, with 25 bases between them. The CDR3 coding sequence is TGTGCCAGCCTCAACGGGGTACGGGCGAGGAGGTACGAGCAGTACTTC. Its protein product is CASLNGVRARRYEQYF.

The J gene is TRBJ1-1, the V gene TRBV11-2, with 7 nucleotides matching TRBD1. Germline assignment: CDR1 SGHAT and CDR2 FQNNGV. Unmatched junction bases numbered 6, after V lost 4 bases and J lost 1 base. The CDR3 contains 15 residues. DNA for the CDR3: TGTGCCAGCAGCTCTCCGACAGGGAGGAACACTGAAGCTTTCTTT. Translating it yields CASSSPTGRNTEAFF. Looking up the rest from reference TRBV11-2 and TRBJ1-1 gives the full variable domain: EAGVAQSPRYKIIEKRQSVAFWCNPISGHATLYWYQQILGQGPKLLIQFQNNGVVDDSQLPKDRFSAERLKGVDSTLKIQPAKLEDSAVYLCASSSPTGRNTEAFFGQGTRLTVV.

The gene calls are TRBV30 and TRBJ2-7; 7 bases fit TRBD2. Trimming at V came to 5 bases and at J to 3 bases, leaving 4 bases not matched to a gene. CDR3 length: 12 residues. Germline CDR1 reads GTSNPN; CDR2 reads SVGIG (reference sequence). The CDR3, as DNA: TGTGCCTGGGGGGAGGGGCACTACGAGCAGTACTTC. It encodes CAWGEGHYEQYF. Complete variable domain (other parts from reference TRBV30 and TRBJ2-7): SQTIHQWPATLVQPVGSPLSLECTVEGTSNPNLYWYRQAAGRGLQLLFYSVGIGQISSEVPQNLSASRPQDRQFILSSKKLLLSDSGFYLCAWGEGHYEQYFGPGTRLTVT.

J is TRBJ1-1 and V is TRBV5-1, with 8 bases identical to TRBD1. Germline V CDR1 and CDR2: SGHRS, YFSETQ. The CDR3 loop spans 14 amino acids. V lost 4 bases to trimming and J lost 1 base; unmatched junction nucleotides: 3. The CDR3 reads CASSHGTGNTEAFF. In DNA form, the CDR3 reads TGCGCCAGCAGCCATGGGACAGGGAACACTGAAGCTTTCTTT.

The CDR3 protein is CANPQGSGGASEELFF. The CDR3 DNA reads as TGTGCCAACCCTCAGGGTAGCGGGGGGGCCTCTGAGGAGCTGTTTTTT. This sequence joins TRBV7-9 and TRBJ2-2, with TRBD2 matching 11 bases. Germline V gene sequence: CDR1 SEHNR, CDR2 FQNEAQ (reference sequence). V gave up 10 bases and J gave up 10 bases; unmatched junction bases: 17. This CDR3 has 16 amino acids.

This clone was found a few times. The chain joins TRBV7-9 to TRBJ1-1, with D maybe TRBD1 (6 bases). CDR1 and CDR2 (germline): SEHNR, FQNEAQ (reference sequence). This CDR3 comprises 14 residues. Trimming shortened V by 7 bases and J by 4 bases, and 16 bases separated the two germline ends. CDR3 sequence reads: CASTGVRGGTEAFF. CDR3 bases: TGTGCCAGCACCGGCGTTAGGGGGGGCACTGAAGCTTTCTTT.

V and J are TRBV19 and TRBJ2-7, with TRBD1 matching over 7 bases. CDR1 and CDR2 (germline): LNHDA, SQIVND (reference sequence). J lost 2 bases, V lost 3 bases, and 7 bases had no gene match. The CDR3 has 15 residues. CDR3 in amino acids: CASSISRQGAYEQYF. The CDR3, as DNA: TGTGCCAGTAGTATTTCCCGCCAGGGGGCCTACGAGCAGTACTTC.

The chain recombines TRBV19 with TRBJ1-1; 7 nucleotides match TRBD1. The CDR3 length is 14 residues. Germline V gene data show CDR1 as LNHDA and CDR2 as SQIVND (reference sequence). J lost 5 bases, V lost 3 bases, and 6 bases had no gene match. The CDR3 DNA reads TGTGCCAGTAGTATTAGGGGGCGCGGGACTGAAGCTTTCTTT. It encodes CASSIRGRGTEAFF.

This chain joins TRBV3-1 (or the pseudogene TRBV3-2) and TRBJ1-3; D remains unclear. V lost 1 base to trimming and J lost 7 bases, with 14 bases between them. Germline lookup yields CDR1 LGHDT and CDR2 YNNKEL (reference sequence). The CDR3 extends over 15 amino acids. The CDR3 loop reads CASSQARGRGNTIYF. In DNA, the CDR3 is TGTGCCAGCAGCCAAGCTCGCGGTCGTGGGAACACCATATATTTT.

This chain uses TRBV7-3 with TRBJ2-2; TRBD2 matches at 11 bases. V shed 4 bases, J shed 5 bases, and the junction held 3 bases outside the gene matches. The CDR3 totals 15 residues. The germline gives CDR1 SGHTA, CDR2 FQGTGA. This CDR3 is CASSSLAGGTGELFF. The CDR3 DNA reads as TGTGCCAGCAGCTCCCTAGCGGGGGGTACCGGGGAGCTGTTTTTT.

V gene TRBV27 combines with J gene TRBJ2-4, with 8 bases lining up with TRBD1. The V and J ends lost 3 bases and 11 bases, in that order; junction bases with no gene match: 15. CDR1 MNHEY and CDR2 SMNVEV come from the germline V gene (reference sequence). The CDR3 loop spans 16 amino acids. The CDR3 reads CASSLLPGQQGGLQYF. In nucleotides, the CDR3 is TGTGCCAGCAGTTTGCTCCCGGGACAACAGGGGGGTCTTCAGTACTTC.

This chain's CDR3 is CASTSGRGSSYEQYF. The CDR3 DNA reads as TGTGCCAGTACCTCTGGAAGGGGAAGCTCCTACGAGCAGTACTTC. This chain links TRBV19 with TRBJ2-7; possibly TRBD1 for D (5 bases). The germline V gene has CDR1 LNHDA and CDR2 SQIVND (reference sequence). V lost 7 bases and J 0 bases, leaving 16 bases between the germline ends. The CDR3 has 15 residues.

The chain uses TRBV19 and TRBJ1-1; unclear D gene. Per the germline V gene, CDR1 is LNHDA and CDR2 is SQIVND (reference sequence). Trimming took 0 bases from V and 10 from J, leaving 12 bases between them. The CDR3 runs to 13 residues. The CDR3 region is CASSIDPRQAAFF. CDR3 DNA sequence: TGTGCCAGTAGTATAGATCCCCGCCAGGCAGCTTTCTTT.

In this sample, this clone turned up once. This sequence joins TRBV12-3 or TRBV12-4 and TRBJ2-7; D gene ambiguous. The CDR3 contains 13 residues. The germline V and J ends were trimmed by 1 base and 7 bases, with 11 bases remaining between them. The CDR3 coding sequence is TGTGCCAGCAGTTTAGTCCCGTCGGAGGAGCAGTACTTC. Translated, it gives CASSLVPSEEQYF.

The rearrangement links TRBV4-1 to TRBJ2-1; 10 positions match TRBD2. The CDR3 loop spans 16 amino acids. Germline V lookup: CDR1 MGHRA, CDR2 YSYEKL. After removal of 0 bases from V and 6 bases from J, the junction contained 5 bases not matched to a gene. CDR3 loop: CASSQDVVAGGNEQFF. The CDR3 DNA follows: TGCGCCAGCAGCCAAGATGTTGTAGCGGGGGGCAATGAGCAGTTCTTC.

The gene calls are TRBV10-2 and TRBJ2-1; maybe TRBD1 (6 bases). CDR3 length equals 15 residues. V lost 4 bases, J lost 6 bases, and 16 bases lay in between. The V gene's germline CDR1 is WSHSY and CDR2 SAAADI. The CDR3 nucleotides read TGCGCCAGCAGTGTACAGGGAGATCCTCCCAATGAGCAGTTCTTC. Encoded protein: CASSVQGDPPNEQFF.

This sequence joins TRBV18 and TRBJ2-5; 9 bases agree with TRBD2. CDR3 length: 13 amino acids. Trimming removed 3 bases from V and 4 bases from J; junction bases left unmatched: 0. Germline loops: CDR1 KGHSH, CDR2 LQKENI. The DNA of the CDR3 is TGTGCCAGCTCACCGGGACTAGCAGAGACCCAGTACTTC. Protein sequence: CASSPGLAETQYF.

The chain is built from TRBV6-5 and TRBJ2-6; 9 bases are a match to TRBD1. Per germline, CDR1 MNHEY and CDR2 SVGAGI. The CDR3 contains 15 residues. V lost 5 bases, J lost 10 bases, and 9 bases stayed unmatched. Here the CDR3 DNA reads TGTGCCAGCAGTCGGACAGGGGAGGGAGGAAACGTCCTGACTTTC. Translated, it gives CASSRTGEGGNVLTF.

The chain recombines TRBV2 with TRBJ2-5; weak D call: TRBD2 (6 bases). Germline lookup yields CDR1 SNHLY and CDR2 FYNNEI. The CDR3 is 14 residues long. Trimming stripped 3 bases from V and 0 bases from J, with 8 bases between. CDR3 bases: TGTGCCAGCAGTGACGGGAGAAACCAAGAGACCCAGTACTTC. Residues: CASSDGRNQETQYF.

The chain combines TRBV7-8 with TRBJ2-5; D might be TRBD1 (6 bases). V was trimmed by 7 bases and J by 4 bases, leaving 16 bases between them. The CDR3 covers 14 residues. CDR1 SGHVS and CDR2 FQNEAQ come from the germline V gene. The CDR3 loop reads CASTIQGGGETQYF. The CDR3 region has the DNA TGTGCCAGCACCATACAGGGCGGCGGAGAGACCCAGTACTTC.

This clone was picked up one time. The rearrangement links TRBV5-8 to TRBJ2-5; a possible D gene is TRBD2 (5 bases). V lost 4 bases and J lost 7, with 17 bases in between. CDR3 length equals 14 residues. Germline lookup yields CDR1 SGHTS and CDR2 YDEGEE. The CDR3 nucleotides are TGTGCCAGCAGCGCCGTTGGGCCGGGATCGACCCAGTACTTC. Translating gives CASSAVGPGSTQYF.

The chain uses TRBV2 and TRBJ1-2; weak D call: TRBD1 (5 bases). The CDR3 length is 12 residues. Trimming cost V 8 bases and J 4 bases, with 11 bases left between them. Germline values: CDR1 SNHLY, CDR2 FYNNEI. The CDR3 nucleotides read TGTGCCAGCGTAGTGGGGGGCTATGGCTACACCTTC. Encoded protein: CASVVGGYGYTF.

The V and J genes are TRBV7-8 and TRBJ1-1, with D possibly TRBD1 on 6 matching bases. This CDR3 is 16 amino acids long. The germline V gene encodes CDR1 SGHVS and CDR2 FQNEAQ. V lost 5 bases and J 4 bases, leaving 20 bases between the germline ends. Written as DNA, the CDR3 is TGTGCCAGCAGCAAGGGGGGGGGCGTCGGAAGCACTGAAGCTTTCTTT. Protein: CASSKGGGVGSTEAFF.

The genes are TRBV27 and TRBJ2-3, with 7 bases fitting TRBD2. The CDR3 has 14 residues. Germline loops: CDR1 MNHEY, CDR2 SMNVEV (reference sequence). V lost 3 bases, J lost 3 bases, and 3 bases stayed unmatched. The CDR3 DNA reads TGTGCCAGCAGTTTTCCCGGGGGGACAGATACGCAGTATTTT. Protein: CASSFPGGTDTQYF.

This chain links TRBV25-1 with TRBJ1-6, with 7 bases lining up with TRBD1. The CDR3 is made up of 14 amino acids. Germline CDR1 MGHDK, CDR2 SYGVNS. Unmatched junction bases numbered 8, after V lost 5 bases and J lost 10 bases. This CDR3 reads CASSTQGIGSPLHF. The CDR3 DNA reads TGTGCCAGCAGTACACAGGGGATAGGGTCACCCCTCCACTTT.

The J gene is TRBJ2-7, the V gene TRBV19; 7 bases match TRBD1. The ends lost 4 bases at V and 4 bases at J; junction bases unmatched: 10. The CDR3 has 15 amino acids. The germline gives CDR1 LNHDA, CDR2 SQIVND (reference sequence). CDR3 loop: CASSKTGPAGYEQYF. The CDR3, as DNA: TGTGCCAGTAGTAAGACAGGGCCGGCCGGGTACGAGCAGTACTTC.

This clone was seen a handful of times. The genes are TRBV6-1 and TRBJ1-5; D might be TRBD1 (6 bases). The CDR3 extends over 14 amino acids. Looked up from germline, CDR1 is MNHNS and CDR2 is SASEGT. V was cut by 1 base and J by 7 bases, with 11 bases left in between. CDR3 nucleotide sequence: TGTGCCAGCAGTGAAGGGACAGTTGGCCAGCCCCAGCATTTT. Protein product: CASSEGTVGQPQHF.

The chain carries TRBV4-3 and TRBJ1-4; TRBD1 agrees at 9 bases. CDR1 and CDR2 from the germline V gene are LGHNA and YSLEER. This CDR3 is built from 15 residues. V was clipped by 2 bases and J by 7 bases; unmatched bases: 5. CDR3 nucleotides: TGCGCCAGCAGCCAATCCGGGACAGGGTTTGAAAAACTGTTTTTT. Amino acids: CASSQSGTGFEKLFF.

The gene calls are TRBV6-2 or TRBV6-3 and TRBJ2-7; 9 positions agree with TRBD1. The CDR3 totals 15 residues. Germline V gene lookup returns CDR1 MNHEY and CDR2 SVGEGT. V trimming: 5 bases; J trimming: 3 bases; junction bases outside the gene matches: 8. The CDR3 DNA follows: TGTGCCAGCAGTAGACGACAGGGGGTCTTCTACGAGCAGTACTTC. Translating it yields CASSRRQGVFYEQYF.